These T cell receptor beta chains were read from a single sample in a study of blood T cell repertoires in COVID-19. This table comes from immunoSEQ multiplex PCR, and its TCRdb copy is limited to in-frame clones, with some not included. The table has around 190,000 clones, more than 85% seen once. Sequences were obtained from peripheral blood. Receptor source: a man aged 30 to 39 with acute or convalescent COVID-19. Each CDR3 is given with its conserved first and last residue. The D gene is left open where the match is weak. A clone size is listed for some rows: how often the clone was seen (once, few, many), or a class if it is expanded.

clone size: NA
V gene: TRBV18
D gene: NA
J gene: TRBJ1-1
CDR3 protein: CASSPSNPRQGSEAFF
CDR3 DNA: TGTGCCAGCTCACCATCAAACCCGAGGCAGGGCTCTGAAGCTTTCTTT

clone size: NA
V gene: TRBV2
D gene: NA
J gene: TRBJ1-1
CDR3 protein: CASSSNSGMNTEAFF
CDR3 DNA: TGTGCCAGCAGTTCCAACTCGGGTATGAACACTGAAGCTTTCTTT

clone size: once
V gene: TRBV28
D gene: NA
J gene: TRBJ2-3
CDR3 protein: CASSSLGTLGTDTQYF
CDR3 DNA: TGTGCCAGCAGTTCCCTCGGGACTTTAGGCACAGATACGCAGTATTTT

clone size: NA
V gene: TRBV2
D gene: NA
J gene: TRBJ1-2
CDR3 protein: CASSTGDGNYGYTF
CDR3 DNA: TGTGCCAGCAGTACGGGAGACGGTAACTATGGCTACACCTTC

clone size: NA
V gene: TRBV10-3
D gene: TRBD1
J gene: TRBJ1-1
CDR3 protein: CAISSFDRGNTEAFF
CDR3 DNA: TGTGCCATCAGCTCCTTTGACAGGGGGAACACTGAAGCTTTCTTT

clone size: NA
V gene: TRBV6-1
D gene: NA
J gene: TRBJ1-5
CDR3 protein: CASSEEVSNQPQHF
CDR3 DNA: TGTGCCAGCAGTGAGGAGGTTAGCAATCAGCCCCAGCATTTT

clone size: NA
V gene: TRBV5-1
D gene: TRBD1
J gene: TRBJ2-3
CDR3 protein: CASSFPRGTGSDTQYF
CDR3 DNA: TGCGCCAGCAGCTTCCCCCGTGGGACAGGGTCAGATACGCAGTATTTT

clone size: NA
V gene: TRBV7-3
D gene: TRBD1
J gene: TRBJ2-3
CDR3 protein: CASSPRTGASTDTQYF
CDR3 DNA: TGTGCCAGCAGCCCCCGGACAGGAGCATCGACAGATACGCAGTATTTT

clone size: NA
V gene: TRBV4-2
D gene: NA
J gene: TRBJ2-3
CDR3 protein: CASSQAYHPTDTQYF
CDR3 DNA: TGTGCCAGCAGCCAAGCCTATCACCCCACAGATACGCAGTATTTT

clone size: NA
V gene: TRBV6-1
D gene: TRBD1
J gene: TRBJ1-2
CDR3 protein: CASSEVGTGRRSYGYTF
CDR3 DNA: TGTGCCAGCAGTGAAGTAGGGACAGGCCGGAGGAGCTATGGCTACACCTTC

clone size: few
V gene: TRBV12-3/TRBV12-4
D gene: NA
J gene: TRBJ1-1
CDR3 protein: CASSLEGGTEAFF
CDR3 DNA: TGTGCCAGCAGTTTAGAAGGAGGCACTGAAGCTTTCTTT

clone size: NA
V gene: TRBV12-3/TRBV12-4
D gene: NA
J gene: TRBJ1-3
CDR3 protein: CASSLLGDTIYF
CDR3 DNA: TGTGCCAGCAGTTTGTTAGGGGACACCATATATTTT

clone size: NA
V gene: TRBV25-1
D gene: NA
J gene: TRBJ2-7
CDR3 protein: CASSEWTEAYEQYF
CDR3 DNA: TGTGCCAGCAGTGAATGGACAGAAGCCTACGAGCAGTACTTC

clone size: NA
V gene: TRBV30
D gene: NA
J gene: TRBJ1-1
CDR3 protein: CAWSVRGVAFF
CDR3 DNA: TGTGCCTGGAGTGTACGGGGTGTGGCTTTCTTT

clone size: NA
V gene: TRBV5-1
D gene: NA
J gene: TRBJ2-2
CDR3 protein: CASSGGASGELFF
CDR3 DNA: TGCGCCAGCAGCGGGGGGGCCAGCGGGGAGCTGTTTTTT

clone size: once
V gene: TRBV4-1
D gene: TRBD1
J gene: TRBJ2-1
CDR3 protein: CASSQEIVGGTGAYNEQFF
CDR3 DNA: TGCGCCAGCAGCCAAGAAATAGTAGGTGGGACAGGCGCCTACAATGAGCAGTTCTTC

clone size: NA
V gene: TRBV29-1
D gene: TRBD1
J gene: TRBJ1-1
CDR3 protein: CSVDTGVNTEAFF
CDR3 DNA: TGCAGCGTTGATACAGGGGTCAACACTGAAGCTTTCTTT

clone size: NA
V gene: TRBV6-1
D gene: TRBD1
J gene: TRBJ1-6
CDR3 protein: CASSDQGAWSSPLHF
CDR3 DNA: TGTGCCAGCAGTGACCAGGGGGCCTGGAGTTCACCCCTCCACTTT

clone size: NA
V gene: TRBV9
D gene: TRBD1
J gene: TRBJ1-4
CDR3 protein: CASSVSGGDYEKLFF
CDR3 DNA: TGTGCCAGCAGCGTGTCAGGGGGCGATTATGAAAAACTGTTTTTT

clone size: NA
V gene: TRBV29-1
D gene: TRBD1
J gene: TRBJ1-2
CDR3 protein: CSVLDRAGYGYTF
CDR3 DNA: TGCAGCGTACTTGACAGGGCCGGCTATGGCTACACCTTC

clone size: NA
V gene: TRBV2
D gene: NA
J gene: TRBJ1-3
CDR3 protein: CASKEGSSGNTIYF
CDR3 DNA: TGTGCCAGCAAAGAGGGCAGCTCTGGAAACACCATATATTTT

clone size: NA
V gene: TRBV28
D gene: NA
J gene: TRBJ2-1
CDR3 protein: CASIPRSRGDEQFF
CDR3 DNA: TGTGCCAGCATCCCTAGGAGTAGGGGTGATGAGCAGTTCTTC

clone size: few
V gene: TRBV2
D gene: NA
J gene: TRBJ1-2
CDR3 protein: CASRAGPDGYTF
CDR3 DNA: TGTGCCAGCAGGGCAGGCCCCGATGGCTACACCTTC

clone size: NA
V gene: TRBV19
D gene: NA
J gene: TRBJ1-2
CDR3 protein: CASSTWERQGYTF
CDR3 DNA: TGTGCCAGTAGTACCTGGGAGCGTCAGGGCTACACCTTC

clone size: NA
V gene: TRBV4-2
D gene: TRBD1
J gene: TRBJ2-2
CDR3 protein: CASSQGGDRGWTGELFF
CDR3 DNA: TGTGCCAGCAGCCAAGGAGGAGACAGGGGGTGGACCGGGGAGCTGTTTTTT

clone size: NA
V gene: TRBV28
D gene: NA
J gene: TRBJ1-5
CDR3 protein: CASKQGGGNQPQHF
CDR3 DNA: TGTGCCAGCAAACAGGGTGGGGGCAATCAGCCCCAGCATTTT

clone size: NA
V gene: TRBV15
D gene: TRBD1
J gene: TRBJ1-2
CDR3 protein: CATSSRSTGGRNGYTF
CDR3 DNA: TGTGCCACCAGCAGCCGCTCCACAGGGGGACGAAATGGCTACACCTTC

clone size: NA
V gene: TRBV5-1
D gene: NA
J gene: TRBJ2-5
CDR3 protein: CASSIGGQRRETQYF
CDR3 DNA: TGCGCCAGCAGCATTGGAGGTCAGCGACGGGAGACCCAGTACTTC

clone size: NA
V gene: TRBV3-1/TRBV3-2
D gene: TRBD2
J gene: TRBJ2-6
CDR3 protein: CASSPPGLAVSGANVLTF
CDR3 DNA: TGTGCCAGCAGCCCCCCGGGACTAGCGGTCTCTGGGGCCAACGTCCTGACTTTC

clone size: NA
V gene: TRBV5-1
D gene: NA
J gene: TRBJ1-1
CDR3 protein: CASSLDDAGNTEAFF
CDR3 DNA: TGCGCCAGCAGCTTGGATGATGCAGGGAACACTGAAGCTTTCTTT

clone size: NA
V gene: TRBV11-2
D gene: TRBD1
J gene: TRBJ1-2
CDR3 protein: CASSLAITGGGYGYTF
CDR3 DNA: TGTGCCAGCAGCTTAGCCATTACAGGGGGCGGCTATGGCTACACCTTC

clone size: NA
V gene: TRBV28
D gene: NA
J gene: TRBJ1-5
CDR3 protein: CASSLSDQPQHF
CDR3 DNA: TGTGCCAGCAGTTTATCAGATCAGCCCCAGCATTTT

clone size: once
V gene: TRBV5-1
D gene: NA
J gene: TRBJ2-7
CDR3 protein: CASSLVGGDEQYF
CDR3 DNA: TGCGCCAGCAGCTTGGTTGGCGGCGACGAGCAGTACTTC

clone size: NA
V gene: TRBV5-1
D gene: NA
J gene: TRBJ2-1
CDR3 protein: CASSLAPSPSSYNEQFF
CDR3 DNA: TGCGCCAGCAGCTTGGCCCCTAGCCCGAGCTCCTACAATGAGCAGTTCTTC

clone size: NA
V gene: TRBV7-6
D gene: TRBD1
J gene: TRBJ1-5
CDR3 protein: CASGRGLQPQHF
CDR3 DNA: TGTGCCAGCGGAAGGGGGCTTCAGCCCCAGCATTTT

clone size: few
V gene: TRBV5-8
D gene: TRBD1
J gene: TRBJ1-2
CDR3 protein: CASSSKGQIINYGYTF
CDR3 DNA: TGTGCCAGCAGCTCTAAGGGACAGATTATTAACTATGGCTACACCTTC

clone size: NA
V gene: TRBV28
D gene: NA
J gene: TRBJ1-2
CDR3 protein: CASSSGVGLGYTF
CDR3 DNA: TGTGCCAGCAGTTCGGGGGTCGGTTTAGGCTACACCTTC

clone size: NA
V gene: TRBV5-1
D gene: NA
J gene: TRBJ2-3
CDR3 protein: CASSSGTFTDTQYF
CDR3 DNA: TGCGCCAGCAGCTCGGGGACTTTTACAGATACGCAGTATTTT

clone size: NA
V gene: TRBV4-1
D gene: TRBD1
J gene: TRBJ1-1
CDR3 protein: CASSQKPQGASNTEAFF
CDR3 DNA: TGCGCCAGCAGCCAAAAACCCCAGGGGGCTTCGAACACTGAAGCTTTCTTT

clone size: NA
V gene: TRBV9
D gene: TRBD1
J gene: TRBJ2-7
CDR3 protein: CASTKGQGDLYEQYF
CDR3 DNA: TGTGCCAGCACCAAAGGACAGGGGGACCTCTACGAGCAGTACTTC

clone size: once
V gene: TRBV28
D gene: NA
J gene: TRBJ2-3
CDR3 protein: CASSLVVNTQYF
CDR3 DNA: TGTGCCAGCAGTTTGGTAGTTAATACGCAGTATTTT

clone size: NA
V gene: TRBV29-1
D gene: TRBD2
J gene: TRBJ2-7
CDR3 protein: CSVEYSSGTYEQYF
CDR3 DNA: TGCAGCGTTGAGTATTCTAGCGGAACCTACGAGCAGTACTTC

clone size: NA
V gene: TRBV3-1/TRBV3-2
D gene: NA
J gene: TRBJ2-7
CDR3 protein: CASSQDSAGVYEQYF
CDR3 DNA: TGTGCCAGCAGCCAAGATTCGGCAGGGGTCTACGAGCAGTACTTC

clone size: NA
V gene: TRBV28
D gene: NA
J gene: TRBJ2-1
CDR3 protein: CASSGSNEQFF
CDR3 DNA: TGTGCCAGCAGTGGCTCCAATGAGCAGTTCTTC

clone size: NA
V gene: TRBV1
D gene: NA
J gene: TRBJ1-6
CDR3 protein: CTSSQGRTGEKDSPLHF
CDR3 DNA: TGCACCAGCAGCCAAGGGAGGACAGGGGAAAAGGATTCACCCCTCCACTTT

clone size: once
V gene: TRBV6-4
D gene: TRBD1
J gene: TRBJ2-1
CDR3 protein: CASSVDRGHNEQFF
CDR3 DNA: TGTGCCAGCAGTGTGGACAGGGGGCACAATGAGCAGTTCTTC

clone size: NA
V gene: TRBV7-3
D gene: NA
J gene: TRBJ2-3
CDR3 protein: CASSFAGYTDTQYF
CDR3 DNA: TGTGCCAGCAGCTTCGCCGGTTACACAGATACGCAGTATTTT

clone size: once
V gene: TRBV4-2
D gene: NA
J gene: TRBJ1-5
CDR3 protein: CASSQVAASNQPQHF
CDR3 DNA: TGTGCCAGCAGCCAAGTAGCGGCTAGCAATCAGCCCCAGCATTTT

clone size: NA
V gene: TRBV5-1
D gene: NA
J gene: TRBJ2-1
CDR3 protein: CASSPTAEPQNNEQFF
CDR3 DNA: TGCGCCAGCAGCCCAACAGCGGAACCACAGAACAATGAGCAGTTCTTC